The clone carrying this T cell receptor beta chain appeared many times. Its antigen is not known. The read halts 3 residues ahead of the CDR3 end, with the missing end drawn from the germline J gene. This entry comes from a study of T cell clonality in common variable immunodeficiency. The repertoire was sequenced with immunoSEQ multiplex PCR; TCRdb's copy has only in-frame clones and lacks some. The repertoire consists of some 53,000 clones, none detected only once. V lost 7 bases and J 1 base, leaving 10 bases between the germline ends. The length of the CDR3 is 12 residues. Germline V gene sequence: CDR1 GTSNPN, CDR2 SVGIG (reference sequence). Findings and limits, study-wide: Fewer deletions and N-nucleotide insertions were reportedly seen in common variable immunodeficiency TCR beta sequences. Compared with controls, CVID subjects had fewer shared TCRbeta clones.

The V and J genes are TRBV30 and TRBJ1-1; D perhaps matches TRBD1 (5 bases). This TCR came from a person aged 18 to 75 in good health. The material sequenced was peripheral blood mononuclear cells. The chain's CDR3 is CASDRPNTEAFF. CDR3 DNA (partial): TGTGCCTCCGACAGACCGAACACTGAA.